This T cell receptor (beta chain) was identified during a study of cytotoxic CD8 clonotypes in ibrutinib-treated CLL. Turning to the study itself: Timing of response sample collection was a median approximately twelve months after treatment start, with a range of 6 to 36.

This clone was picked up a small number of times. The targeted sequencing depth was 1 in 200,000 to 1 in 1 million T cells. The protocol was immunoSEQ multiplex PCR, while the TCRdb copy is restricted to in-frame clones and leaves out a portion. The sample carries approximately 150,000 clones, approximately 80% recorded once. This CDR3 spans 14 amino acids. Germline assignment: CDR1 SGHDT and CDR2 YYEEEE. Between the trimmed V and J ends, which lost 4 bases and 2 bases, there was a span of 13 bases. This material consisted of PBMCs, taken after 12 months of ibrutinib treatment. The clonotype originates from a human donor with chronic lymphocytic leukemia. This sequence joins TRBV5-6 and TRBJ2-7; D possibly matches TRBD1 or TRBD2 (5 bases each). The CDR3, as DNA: TGTGCCAGCAGCGGGGCAGGAGGAACCTACGAGCAGTACTTC. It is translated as CASSGAGGTYEQYF.